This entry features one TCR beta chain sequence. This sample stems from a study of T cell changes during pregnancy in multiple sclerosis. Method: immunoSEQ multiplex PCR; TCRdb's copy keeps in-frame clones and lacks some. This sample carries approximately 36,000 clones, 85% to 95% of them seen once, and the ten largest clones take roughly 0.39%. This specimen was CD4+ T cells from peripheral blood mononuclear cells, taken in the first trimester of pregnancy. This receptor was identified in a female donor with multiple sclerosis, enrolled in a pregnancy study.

The CDR3: CASSTGQLNQPQHF. In DNA, the CDR3 is TGTGCCAGTAGTACGGGACAGCTCAATCAGCCCCAGCATTTT. This rearrangement joins TRBV19 to TRBJ1-5; 7 positions match TRBD1. Germline V gene lookup returns CDR1 LNHDA and CDR2 SQIVND (reference sequence). J lost 3 bases, V lost 4 bases, and 3 bases had no gene match. The CDR3 is 14 residues long.